This section outlines one TCR beta chain sequence together with its context. The antigen remains unidentified. The identical CDR3 is also encoded by other nucleotide sequences in the sample. These data originate in a study of Ad26.COV2.S vaccination and SARS-CoV-2 variants. Broader study findings: In vaccinated individuals, spike-specific CD8+ and CD4+ T cell responses reportedly displayed substantial breadth. Participants in the vaccine arm had higher spike-specific TCR breadth; placebo recipients had lower. Recipients of either vaccine or placebo displayed similar breadth of non-spike TCRs.

Treatment specified: 15 to 20 received Ad26.COV2.S at low or high dose, single or two shots; about five received placebo; per-sample allocation not given. Collection of samples fell on day 63 after the first vaccine or placebo injection. Data came from immunoSEQ multiplex PCR; TCRdb stores just in-frame clones and leaves some out. This sample yields hundreds of thousands of clones, of which around 86% are seen a single time; about 3.5% belongs to the top ten. The receptor was isolated from a person between 18 and 65 years old who received the Ad26.COV2.S COVID-19 vaccine or a placebo. The input for sequencing was peripheral blood, taken in a trial of Ad26.COV2.S vaccine versus placebo.

CDR3 nucleotides: TGTGCCAGCAGCGTAGAGGGTTCATATGGCTACACCTTC. Its protein is CASSVEGSYGYTF. V and J are TRBV9 and TRBJ1-2; D unresolved. There are 13 residues in the CDR3. Per germline, CDR1 SGDLS and CDR2 YYNGEE. V lost 0 bases and J 5 bases, leaving 8 bases between the germline ends.